Sequencing of this T cell receptor (beta chain) was carried out in a study of blood T cell repertoires in COVID-19. Looking at the study overall: Nucleic acid was either cDNA or gDNA, and it came from T cells, B-cell-depleted T cells, or PBMCs.

TCRdb's copy holds only in-frame clones and misses some; the assay was immunoSEQ multiplex PCR. The sample consists of 300,000 to 350,000 clones, about 85% of them appearing once. This CDR3 is 13 amino acids long. The germline V gene has CDR1 LNHDA and CDR2 SQIVND (reference sequence). V lost 3 bases to trimming and J lost 3 bases, with 9 bases between them. Sequenced material: peripheral blood. The receptor was isolated from a man younger than 35 with active or convalescent COVID-19. The chain has TRBV19 and TRBJ2-7; tentative D call: TRBD2 (6 bases). The CDR3 region has the DNA TGTGCCAGTAGTATCGGGACTGACTACGAGCAGTACTTC. Translated, it gives CASSIGTDYEQYF.